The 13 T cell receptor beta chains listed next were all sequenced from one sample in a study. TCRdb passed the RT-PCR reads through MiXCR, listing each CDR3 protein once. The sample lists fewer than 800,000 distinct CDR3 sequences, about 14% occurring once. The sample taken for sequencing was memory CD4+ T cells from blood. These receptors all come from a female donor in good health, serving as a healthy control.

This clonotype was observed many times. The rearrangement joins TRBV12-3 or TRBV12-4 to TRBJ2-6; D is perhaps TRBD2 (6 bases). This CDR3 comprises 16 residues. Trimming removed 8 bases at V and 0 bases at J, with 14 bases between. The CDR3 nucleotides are TGTGCCAGCCGGGACTCCTCAATCTCTGGGGCCAACGTCCTGACTTTC. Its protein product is CASRDSSISGANVLTF.

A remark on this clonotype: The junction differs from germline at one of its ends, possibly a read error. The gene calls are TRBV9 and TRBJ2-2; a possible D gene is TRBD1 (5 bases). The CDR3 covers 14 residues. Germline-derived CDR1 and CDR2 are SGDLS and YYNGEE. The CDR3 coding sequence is TGTGCCATCAGCGTGGGGCTGAACACCGGGGAGCTGTTTTTT. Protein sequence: CAISVGLNTGELFF.

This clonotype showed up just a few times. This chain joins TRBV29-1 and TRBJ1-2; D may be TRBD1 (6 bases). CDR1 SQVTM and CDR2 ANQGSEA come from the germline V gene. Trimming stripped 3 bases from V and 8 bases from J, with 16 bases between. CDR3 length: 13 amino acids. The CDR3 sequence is CSVEGRGLGGYTF. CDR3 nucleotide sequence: TGCAGCGTTGAGGGCAGGGGATTGGGAGGCTACACCTTC. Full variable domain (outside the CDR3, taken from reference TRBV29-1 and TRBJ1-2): SAVISQKPSRDICQRGTSLTIQCQVDSQVTMMFWYRQQPGQSLTLIATANQGSEATYESGFVIDKFPISRPNLTFSTLTVSNMSPEDSSIYLCSVEGRGLGGYTFGSGTRLTVV.

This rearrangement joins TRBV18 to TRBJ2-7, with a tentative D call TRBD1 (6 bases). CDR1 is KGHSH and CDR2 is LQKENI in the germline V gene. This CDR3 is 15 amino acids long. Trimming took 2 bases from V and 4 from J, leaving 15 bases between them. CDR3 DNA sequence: TGTGCCAGCTCACCAGCAGGGGAAGGTTCTTACGAGCAGTACTTC. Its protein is CASSPAGEGSYEQYF.

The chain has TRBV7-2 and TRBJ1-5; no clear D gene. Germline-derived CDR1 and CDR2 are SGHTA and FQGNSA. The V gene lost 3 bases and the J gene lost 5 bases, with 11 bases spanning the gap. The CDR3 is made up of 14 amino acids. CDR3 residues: CASSFGGLDQPQHF. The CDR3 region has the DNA TGTGCCAGCAGCTTTGGAGGACTAGATCAGCCCCAGCATTTT.

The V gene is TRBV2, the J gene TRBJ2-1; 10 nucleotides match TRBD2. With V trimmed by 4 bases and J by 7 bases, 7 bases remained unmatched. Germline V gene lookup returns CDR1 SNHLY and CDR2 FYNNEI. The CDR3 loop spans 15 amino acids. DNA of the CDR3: TGTGCCAGCAGTGCCCCGAGCGGGAGGGGGAATGAGCAGTTCTTC. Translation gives CASSAPSGRGNEQFF.

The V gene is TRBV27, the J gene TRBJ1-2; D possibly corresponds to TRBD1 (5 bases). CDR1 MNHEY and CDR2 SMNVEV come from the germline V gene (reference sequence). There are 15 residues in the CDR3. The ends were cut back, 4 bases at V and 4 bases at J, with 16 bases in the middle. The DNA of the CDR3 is TGTGCCAGCAGTTCATACACCTCGGGGACCTATGGCTACACCTTC. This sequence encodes CASSSYTSGTYGYTF.

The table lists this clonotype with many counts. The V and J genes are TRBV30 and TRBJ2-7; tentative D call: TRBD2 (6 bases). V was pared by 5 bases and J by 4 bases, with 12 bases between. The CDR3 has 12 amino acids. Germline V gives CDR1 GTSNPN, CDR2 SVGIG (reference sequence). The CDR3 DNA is TGTGCCTGGGGGGACTTTCTGTACGAGCAGTACTTC. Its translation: CAWGDFLYEQYF. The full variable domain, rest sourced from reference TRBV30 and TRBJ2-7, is SQTIHQWPATLVQPVGSPLSLECTVEGTSNPNLYWYRQAAGRGLQLLFYSVGIGQISSEVPQNLSASRPQDRQFILSSKKLLLSDSGFYLCAWGDFLYEQYFGPGTRLTVT.

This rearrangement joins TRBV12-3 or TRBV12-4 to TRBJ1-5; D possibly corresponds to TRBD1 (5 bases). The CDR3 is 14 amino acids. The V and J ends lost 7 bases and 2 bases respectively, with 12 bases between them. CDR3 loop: CASTRGSRNQPQHF. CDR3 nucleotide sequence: TGTGCCAGCACCCGGGGGTCACGCAATCAGCCCCAGCATTTT.

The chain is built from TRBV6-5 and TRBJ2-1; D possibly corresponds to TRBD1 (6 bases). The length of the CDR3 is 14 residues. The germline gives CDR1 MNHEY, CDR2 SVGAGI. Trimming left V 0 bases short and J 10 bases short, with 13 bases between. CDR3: CASSYSTGGREQFF. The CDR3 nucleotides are TGTGCCAGCAGTTACTCGACAGGCGGTCGGGAGCAGTTCTTC.

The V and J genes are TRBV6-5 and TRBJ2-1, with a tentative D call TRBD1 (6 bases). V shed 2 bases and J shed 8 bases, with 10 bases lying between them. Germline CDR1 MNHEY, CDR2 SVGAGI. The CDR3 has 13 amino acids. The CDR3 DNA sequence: TGTGCCAGCAGTTACGGGGGCGAGTATGAGCAGTTCTTC. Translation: CASSYGGEYEQFF.

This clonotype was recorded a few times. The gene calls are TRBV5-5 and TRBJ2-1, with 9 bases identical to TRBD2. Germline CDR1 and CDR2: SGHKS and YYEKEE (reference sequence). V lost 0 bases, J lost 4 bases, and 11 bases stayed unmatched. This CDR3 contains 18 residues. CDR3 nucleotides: TGTGCCAGCAGCTTGGCAAGGCTTGCTAGCGGGGAGTACAATGAGCAGTTCTTC. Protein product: CASSLARLASGEYNEQFF.

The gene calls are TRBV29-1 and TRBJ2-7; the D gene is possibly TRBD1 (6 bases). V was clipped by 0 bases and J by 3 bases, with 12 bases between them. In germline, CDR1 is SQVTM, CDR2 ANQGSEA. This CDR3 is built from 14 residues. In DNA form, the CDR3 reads TGCAGCGTTGAAGAGGGGACACCGAGCTACGAGCAGTACTTC. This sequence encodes CSVEEGTPSYEQYF.